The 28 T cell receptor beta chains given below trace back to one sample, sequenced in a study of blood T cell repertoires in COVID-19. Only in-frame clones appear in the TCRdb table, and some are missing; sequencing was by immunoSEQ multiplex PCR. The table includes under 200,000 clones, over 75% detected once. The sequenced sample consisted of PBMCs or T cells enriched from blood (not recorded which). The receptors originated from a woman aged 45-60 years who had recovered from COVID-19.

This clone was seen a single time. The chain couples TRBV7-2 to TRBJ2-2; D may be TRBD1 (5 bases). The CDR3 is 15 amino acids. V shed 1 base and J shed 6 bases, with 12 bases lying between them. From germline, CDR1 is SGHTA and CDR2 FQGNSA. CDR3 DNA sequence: TGTGCCAGCAGCTTAGTACAAGCAGGGTCCGGGGAGCTGTTTTTT. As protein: CASSLVQAGSGELFF. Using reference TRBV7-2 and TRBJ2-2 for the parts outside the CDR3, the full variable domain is GAGVSQSPSNKVTEKGKDVELRCDPISGHTALYWYRQSLGQGLEFLIYFQGNSAPDKSGLPSDRFSAERTGGSVSTLTIQRTQQEDSAVYLCASSLVQAGSGELFFGEGSRLTVL.

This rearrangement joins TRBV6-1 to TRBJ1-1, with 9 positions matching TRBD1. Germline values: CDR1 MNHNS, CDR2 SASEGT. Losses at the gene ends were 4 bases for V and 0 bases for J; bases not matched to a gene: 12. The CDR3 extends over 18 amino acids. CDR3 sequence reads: CASSGDVRDRVMNTEAFF. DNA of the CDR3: TGTGCCAGCAGTGGAGACGTAAGGGACAGGGTCATGAACACTGAAGCTTTCTTT.

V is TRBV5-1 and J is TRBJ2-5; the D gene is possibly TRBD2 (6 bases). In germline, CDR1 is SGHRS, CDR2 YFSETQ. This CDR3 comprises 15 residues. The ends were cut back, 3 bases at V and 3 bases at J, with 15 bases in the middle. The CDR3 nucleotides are TGCGCCAGCAGCTCCGGCGGGGCCGTGGAAGAGACCCAGTACTTC. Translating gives CASSSGGAVEETQYF.

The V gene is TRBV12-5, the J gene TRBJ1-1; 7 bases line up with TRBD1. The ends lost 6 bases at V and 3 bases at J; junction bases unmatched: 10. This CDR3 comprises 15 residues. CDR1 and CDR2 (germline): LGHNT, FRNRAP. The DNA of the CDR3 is TGTGCTAGTGGCCCGATAGGGACAGCATACACTGAAGCTTTCTTT. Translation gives CASGPIGTAYTEAFF.

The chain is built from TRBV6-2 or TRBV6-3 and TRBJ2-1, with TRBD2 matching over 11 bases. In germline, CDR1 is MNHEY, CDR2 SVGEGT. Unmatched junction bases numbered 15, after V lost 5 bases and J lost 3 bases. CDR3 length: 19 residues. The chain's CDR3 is CASSLRVTSGGGYYNEQFF. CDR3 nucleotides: TGTGCCAGCAGTCTCCGTGTTACTAGCGGGGGAGGCTACTACAATGAGCAGTTCTTC.

The CDR3 DNA reads TGTGCCATCAGTGAGAGGGGAGGGGAAGAGCAGTACTTC. Its protein is CAISERGGEEQYF. V usage is TRBV10-3 and J usage is TRBJ2-7; 7 bases align to TRBD2. The CDR3 has 13 residues. Germline V gene lookup returns CDR1 ENHRY and CDR2 SYGVKD. With 2 bases clipped from V and 7 bases from J, the junction kept 5 bases outside the gene matches.

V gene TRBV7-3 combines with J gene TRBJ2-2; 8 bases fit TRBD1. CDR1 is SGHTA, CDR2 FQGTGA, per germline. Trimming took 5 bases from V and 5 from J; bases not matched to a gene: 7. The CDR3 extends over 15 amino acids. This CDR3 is CASSPDRGRTGELFF. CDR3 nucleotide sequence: TGTGCCAGCAGCCCTGACAGGGGCCGGACCGGGGAGCTGTTTTTT.

The CDR3 reads CASSPMRGPLGETQYF. In DNA form, the CDR3 reads TGTGCCAGCAGCCCGATGAGGGGGCCCTTGGGAGAGACCCAGTACTTC. The chain joins TRBV14 to TRBJ2-5, with TRBD1 matching over 7 bases. The CDR3 is 16 amino acids. With 4 bases clipped from V and 4 bases from J, the junction kept 12 bases outside the gene matches. Germline CDR1 SGHDN, CDR2 FVKESK. Variable domain in full (rest from reference TRBV14 and TRBJ2-5): EAGVTQFPSHSVIEKGQTVTLRCDPISGHDNLYWYRRVMGKEIKFLLHFVKESKQDESGMPNNRFLAERTGGTYSTLKVQPAELEDSGVYFCASSPMRGPLGETQYFGPGTRLLVL.

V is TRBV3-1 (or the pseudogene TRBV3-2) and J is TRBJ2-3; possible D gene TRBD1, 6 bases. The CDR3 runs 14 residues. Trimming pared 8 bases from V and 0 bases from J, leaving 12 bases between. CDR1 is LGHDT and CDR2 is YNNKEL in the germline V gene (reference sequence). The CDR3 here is CASSKGGSTDTQYF. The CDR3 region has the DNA TGTGCCAGCTCGAAAGGGGGAAGCACAGATACGCAGTATTTT.

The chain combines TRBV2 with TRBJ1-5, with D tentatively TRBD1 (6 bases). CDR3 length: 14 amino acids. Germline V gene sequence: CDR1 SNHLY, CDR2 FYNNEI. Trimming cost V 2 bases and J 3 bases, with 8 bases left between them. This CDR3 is CASSERQDNQPQHF. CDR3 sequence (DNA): TGTGCCAGCAGTGAACGACAGGACAATCAGCCCCAGCATTTT. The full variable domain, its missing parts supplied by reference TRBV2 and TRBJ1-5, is EPEVTQTPSHQVTQMGQEVILRCVPISNHLYFYWYRQILGQKVEFLVSFYNNEISEKSEIFDDQFSVERPDGSNFTLKIRSTKLEDSAMYFCASSERQDNQPQHFGDGTRLSIL.

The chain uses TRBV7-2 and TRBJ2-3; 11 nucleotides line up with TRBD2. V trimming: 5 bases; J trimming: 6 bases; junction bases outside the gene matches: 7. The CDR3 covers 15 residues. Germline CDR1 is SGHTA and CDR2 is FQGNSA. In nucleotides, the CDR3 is TGTGCCAGCAGCATTAGCGGGGGGGGGTATGATACGCAGTATTTT. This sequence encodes CASSISGGGYDTQYF.

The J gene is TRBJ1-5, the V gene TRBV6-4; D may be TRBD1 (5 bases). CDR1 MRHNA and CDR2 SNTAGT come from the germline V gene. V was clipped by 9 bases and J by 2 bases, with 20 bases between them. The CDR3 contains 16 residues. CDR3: CASLGRRDQGNQPQHF. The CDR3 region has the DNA TGTGCCAGTCTGGGTCGCAGGGATCAGGGCAATCAGCCCCAGCATTTT.

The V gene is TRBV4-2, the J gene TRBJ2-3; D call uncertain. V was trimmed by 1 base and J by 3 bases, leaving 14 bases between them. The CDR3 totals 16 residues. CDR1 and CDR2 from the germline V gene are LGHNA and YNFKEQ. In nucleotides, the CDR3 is TGTGCCAGCAGCCAAGTTGCCACCCAGAGGACAGATACGCAGTATTTT. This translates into CASSQVATQRTDTQYF.

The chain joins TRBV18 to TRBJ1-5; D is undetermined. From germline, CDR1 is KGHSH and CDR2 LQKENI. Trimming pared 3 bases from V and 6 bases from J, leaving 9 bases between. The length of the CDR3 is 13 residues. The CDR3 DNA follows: TGTGCCAGCTCACCGGGCCGCGTTCAGCCCCAGCATTTT. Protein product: CASSPGRVQPQHF.

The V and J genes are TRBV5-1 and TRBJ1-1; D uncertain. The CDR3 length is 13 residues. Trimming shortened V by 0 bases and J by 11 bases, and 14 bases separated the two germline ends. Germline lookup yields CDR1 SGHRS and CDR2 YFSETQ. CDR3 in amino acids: CASSLAGPRKAFF. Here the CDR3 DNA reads TGCGCCAGCAGCTTGGCCGGCCCCAGGAAGGCTTTCTTT. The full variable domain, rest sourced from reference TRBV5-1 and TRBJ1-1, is KAGVTQTPRYLIKTRGQQVTLSCSPISGHRSVSWYQQTPGQGLQFLFEYFSETQRNKGNFPGRFSGRQFSNSRSEMNVSTLELGDSALYLCASSLAGPRKAFFGQGTRLTVV.

The CDR3 here is CASSMTSGPFSYNEQFF. CDR3 nucleotide sequence: TGTGCCAGTAGTATGACTAGCGGTCCCTTCTCCTACAATGAGCAGTTCTTC. The genes are TRBV19 and TRBJ2-1; TRBD2 aligns across 9 bases. This CDR3 is 17 amino acids long. CDR1 is LNHDA and CDR2 is SQIVND in the germline V gene (reference sequence). Trimming at V came to 3 bases and at J to 0 bases, leaving 6 bases not matched to a gene.

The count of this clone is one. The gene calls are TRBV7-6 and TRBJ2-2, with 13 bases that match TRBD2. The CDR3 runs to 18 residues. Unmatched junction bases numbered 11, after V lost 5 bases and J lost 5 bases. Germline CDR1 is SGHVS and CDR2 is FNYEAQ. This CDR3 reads CASSLSTSGGILTGELFF. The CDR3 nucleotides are TGTGCCAGCAGCCTCTCGACTAGCGGGGGGATACTTACCGGGGAGCTGTTTTTT. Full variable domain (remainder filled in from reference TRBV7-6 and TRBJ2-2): GAGVSQSPRYKVTKRGQDVALRCDPISGHVSLYWYRQALGQGPEFLTYFNYEAQQDKSGLPNDRFSAERPEGSISTLTIQRTEQRDSAMYRCASSLSTSGGILTGELFFGEGSRLTVL.

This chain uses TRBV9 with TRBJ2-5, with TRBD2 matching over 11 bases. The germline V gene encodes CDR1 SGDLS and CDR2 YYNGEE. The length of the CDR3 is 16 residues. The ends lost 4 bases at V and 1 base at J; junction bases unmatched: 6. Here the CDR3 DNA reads TGTGCCAGCAGCCTCCGGACTAGCGGGCCCCAAGAGACCCAGTACTTC. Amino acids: CASSLRTSGPQETQYF.

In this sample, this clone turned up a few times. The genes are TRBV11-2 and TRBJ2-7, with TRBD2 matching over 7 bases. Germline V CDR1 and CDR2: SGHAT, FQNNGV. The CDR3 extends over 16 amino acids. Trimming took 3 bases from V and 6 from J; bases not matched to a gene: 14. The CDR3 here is CASSFSTASGALEQYF. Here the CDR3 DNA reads TGTGCCAGCAGCTTTAGTACCGCGAGCGGGGCCCTCGAGCAGTACTTC.

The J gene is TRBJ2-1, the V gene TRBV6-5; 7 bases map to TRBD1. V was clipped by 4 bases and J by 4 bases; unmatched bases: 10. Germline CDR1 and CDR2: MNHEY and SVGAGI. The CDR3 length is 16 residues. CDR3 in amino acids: CASSFDRAVRYNEQFF. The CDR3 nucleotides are TGTGCCAGCAGTTTCGACAGGGCAGTACGGTACAATGAGCAGTTCTTC.

The DNA for the CDR3 is TGCGCCAGCAGCTTGAGACAGGGGGCAGGGGAAAAACTGTTTTTT. It translates to CASSLRQGAGEKLFF. This chain connects TRBV5-1 to TRBJ1-4, with TRBD1 matching 10 bases. This CDR3 has 15 amino acids. V trimming: 1 base; J trimming: 8 bases; junction bases outside the gene matches: 5. CDR1 and CDR2 (germline): SGHRS, YFSETQ.

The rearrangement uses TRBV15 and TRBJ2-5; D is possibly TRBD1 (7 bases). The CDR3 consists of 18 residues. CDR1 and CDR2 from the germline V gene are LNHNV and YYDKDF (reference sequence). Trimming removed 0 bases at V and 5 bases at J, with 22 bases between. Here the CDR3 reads CATSRDKEGRGLSETQYF. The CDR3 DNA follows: TGTGCCACCAGCAGAGATAAGGAGGGCAGGGGGTTGTCGGAGACCCAGTACTTC.

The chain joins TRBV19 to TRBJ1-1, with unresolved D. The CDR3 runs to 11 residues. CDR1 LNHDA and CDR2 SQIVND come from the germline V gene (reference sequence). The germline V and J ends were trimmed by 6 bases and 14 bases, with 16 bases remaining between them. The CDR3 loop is CASRSVWRIFF. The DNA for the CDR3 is TGTGCCAGTAGAAGCGTATGGAGGATCTTCTTT.

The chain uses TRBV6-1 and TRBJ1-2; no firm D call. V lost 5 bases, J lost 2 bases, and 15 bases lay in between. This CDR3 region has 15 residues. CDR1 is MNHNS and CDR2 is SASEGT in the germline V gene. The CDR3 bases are TGTGCCAGCAGTTTTAAGGGAGAGGGAAACTATGGCTACACCTTC. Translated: CASSFKGEGNYGYTF.

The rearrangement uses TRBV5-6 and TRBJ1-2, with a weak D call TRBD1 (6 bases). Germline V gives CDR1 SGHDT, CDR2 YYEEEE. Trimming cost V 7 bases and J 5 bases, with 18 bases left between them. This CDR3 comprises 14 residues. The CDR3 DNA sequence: TGTGCCAGCGTCGAAGGGGGATTGGGGTATGGCTACACCTTC. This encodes CASVEGGLGYGYTF.

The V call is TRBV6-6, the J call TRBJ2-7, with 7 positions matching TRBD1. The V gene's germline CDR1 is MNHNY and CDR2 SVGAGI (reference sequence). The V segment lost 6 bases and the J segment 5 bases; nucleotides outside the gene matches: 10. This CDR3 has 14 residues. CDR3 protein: CASSPSTGVDEQYF. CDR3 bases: TGTGCCAGCAGCCCCTCCACAGGGGTAGACGAGCAGTACTTC.

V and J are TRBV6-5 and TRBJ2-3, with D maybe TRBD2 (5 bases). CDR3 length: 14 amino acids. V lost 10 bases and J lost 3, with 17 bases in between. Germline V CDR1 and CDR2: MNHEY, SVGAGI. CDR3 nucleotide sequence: TGTGCCATCCCGGGTCTGGGGAGTACAGATACGCAGTATTTT. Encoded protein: CAIPGLGSTDTQYF.

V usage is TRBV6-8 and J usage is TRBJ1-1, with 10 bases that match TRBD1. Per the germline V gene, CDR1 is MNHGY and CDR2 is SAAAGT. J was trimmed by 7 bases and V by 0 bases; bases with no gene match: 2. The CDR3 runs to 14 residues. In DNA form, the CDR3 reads TGTGCCAGCAGTTACTCTAGGACAGGGGGTGAAGCTTTCTTT. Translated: CASSYSRTGGEAFF.